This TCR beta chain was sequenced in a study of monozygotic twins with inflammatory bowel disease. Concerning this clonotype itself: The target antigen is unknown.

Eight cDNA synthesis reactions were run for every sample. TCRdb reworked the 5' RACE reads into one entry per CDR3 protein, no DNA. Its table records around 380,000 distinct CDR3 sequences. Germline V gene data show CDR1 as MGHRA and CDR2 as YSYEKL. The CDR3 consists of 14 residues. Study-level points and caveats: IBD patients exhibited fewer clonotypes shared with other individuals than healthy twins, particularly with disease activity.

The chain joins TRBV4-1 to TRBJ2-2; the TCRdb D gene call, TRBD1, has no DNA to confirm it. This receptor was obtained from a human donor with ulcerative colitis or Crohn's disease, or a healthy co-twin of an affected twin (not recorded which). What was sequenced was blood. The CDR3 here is CASSQRGTTGELFF.